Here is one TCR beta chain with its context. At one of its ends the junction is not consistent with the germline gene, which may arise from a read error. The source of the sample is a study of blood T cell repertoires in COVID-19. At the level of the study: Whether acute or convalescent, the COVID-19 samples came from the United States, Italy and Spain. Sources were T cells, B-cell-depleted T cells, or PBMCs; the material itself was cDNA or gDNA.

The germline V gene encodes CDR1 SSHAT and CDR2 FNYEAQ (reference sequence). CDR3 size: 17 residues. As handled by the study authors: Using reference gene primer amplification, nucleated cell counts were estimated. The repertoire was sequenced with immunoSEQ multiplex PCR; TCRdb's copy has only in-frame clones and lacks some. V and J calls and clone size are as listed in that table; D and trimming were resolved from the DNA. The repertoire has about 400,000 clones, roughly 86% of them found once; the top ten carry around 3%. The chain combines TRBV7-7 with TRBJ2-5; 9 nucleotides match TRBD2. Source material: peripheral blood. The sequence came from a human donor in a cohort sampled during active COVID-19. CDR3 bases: TGTGCTAGCAGCCTAGAGGGGCGGGGGGGCCGCAGAGAGACCCAGTACTTC. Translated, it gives CASSLEGRGGRRETQYF. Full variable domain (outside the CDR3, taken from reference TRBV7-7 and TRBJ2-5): GAGVSQSPRYKVTKRGQDVTLRCDPISSHATLYWYQQALGQGPEFLTYFNYEAQPDKSGLPSDRFSAERPEGSISTLTIQRTEQRDSAMYRCASSLEGRGGRRETQYFGPGTRLLVL.